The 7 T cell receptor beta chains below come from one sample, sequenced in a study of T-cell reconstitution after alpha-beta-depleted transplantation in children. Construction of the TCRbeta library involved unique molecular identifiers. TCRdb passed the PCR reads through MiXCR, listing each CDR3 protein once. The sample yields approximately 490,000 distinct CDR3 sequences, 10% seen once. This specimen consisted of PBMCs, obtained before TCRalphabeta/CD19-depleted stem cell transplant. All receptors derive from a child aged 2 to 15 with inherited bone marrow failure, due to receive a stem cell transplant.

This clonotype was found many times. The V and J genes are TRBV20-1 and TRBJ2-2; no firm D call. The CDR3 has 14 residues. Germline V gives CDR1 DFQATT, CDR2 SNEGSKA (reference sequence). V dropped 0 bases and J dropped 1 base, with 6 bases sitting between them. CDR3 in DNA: TGCAGTGCTAGAGACTTCCAGAACACCGGGGAGCTGTTTTTT. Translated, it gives CSARDFQNTGELFF.

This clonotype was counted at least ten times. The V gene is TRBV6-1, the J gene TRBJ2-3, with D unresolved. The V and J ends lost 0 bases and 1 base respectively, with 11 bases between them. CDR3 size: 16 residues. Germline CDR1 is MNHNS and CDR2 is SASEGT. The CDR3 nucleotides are TGTGCCAGCAGTGAAGCGCTAAGCGTGGGCACAGATACGCAGTATTTT. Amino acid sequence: CASSEALSVGTDTQYF.

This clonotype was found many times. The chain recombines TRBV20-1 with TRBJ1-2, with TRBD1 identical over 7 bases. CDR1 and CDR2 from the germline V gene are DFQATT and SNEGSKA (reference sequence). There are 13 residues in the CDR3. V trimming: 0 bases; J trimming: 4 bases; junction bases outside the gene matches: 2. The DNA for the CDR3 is TGCAGTGCTAGAGACGACAGGGTCTATGGCTACACCTTC. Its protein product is CSARDDRVYGYTF.

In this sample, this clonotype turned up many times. CDR3 DNA: TGCGCCAGCAGCCAAATTCGTTTCGACCAGGGGGCCGGTGAGCAGTTCTTC. It encodes CASSQIRFDQGAGEQFF. The genes are TRBV4-3 and TRBJ2-1; 8 nucleotides match TRBD1. J was trimmed by 9 bases and V by 2 bases; bases with no gene match: 15. Germline loops: CDR1 LGHNA, CDR2 YSLEER. The CDR3 consists of 17 residues.

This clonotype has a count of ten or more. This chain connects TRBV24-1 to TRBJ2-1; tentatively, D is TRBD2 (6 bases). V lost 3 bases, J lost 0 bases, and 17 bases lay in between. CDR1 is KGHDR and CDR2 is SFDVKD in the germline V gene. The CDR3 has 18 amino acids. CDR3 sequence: CATSDIPGTSSSYNEQFF. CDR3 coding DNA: TGTGCCACCAGTGATATACCCGGGACTTCCAGCTCCTACAATGAGCAGTTCTTC.

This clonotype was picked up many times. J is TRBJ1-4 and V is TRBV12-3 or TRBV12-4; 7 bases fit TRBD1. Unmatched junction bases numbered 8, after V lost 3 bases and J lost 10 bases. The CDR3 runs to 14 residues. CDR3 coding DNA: TGTGCCAGCAGTTTCATAGGGGGCGGCGGAAAACTGTTTTTT. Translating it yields CASSFIGGGGKLFF.

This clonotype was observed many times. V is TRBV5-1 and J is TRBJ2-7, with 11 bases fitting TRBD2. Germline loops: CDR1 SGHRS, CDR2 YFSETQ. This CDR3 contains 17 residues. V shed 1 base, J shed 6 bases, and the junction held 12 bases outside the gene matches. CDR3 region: CASSLYTIAGGPREQYF. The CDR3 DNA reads TGCGCCAGCAGCTTGTATACCATAGCGGGAGGGCCTCGCGAGCAGTACTTC.